A single sample gave rise to the 20 T cell receptor beta chains below, sequenced in a study of T cells in tuberculosis. This table comes from immunoSEQ multiplex PCR, and its TCRdb copy is limited to in-frame clones, with some not included. The sample lists tens of thousands of clones, approximately 92% occurring once. The sequencing input was PBMCs. The receptors come from a donor aged 5 to 30 with latent tuberculosis or without tuberculosis infection. Some clones in this sample may be carry-over from other donors' samples.

The J gene is TRBJ2-2, the V gene TRBV10-1; no clear D. V lost 5 bases, J lost 4 bases, and 2 bases lay in between. This CDR3 spans 11 amino acids. CDR1 WNHNN and CDR2 SYGVQD come from the germline V gene (reference sequence). CDR3 region: CASSLTGELFF. CDR3 DNA: TGCGCCAGCAGTCTCACCGGGGAGCTGTTTTTT.

The chain employs TRBV7-9 and TRBJ1-1, with TRBD1 as a possible D gene (6 bases). Germline V gives CDR1 SEHNR, CDR2 FQNEAQ (reference sequence). Trimming cost V 5 bases and J 8 bases, with 15 bases left between them. The CDR3 extends over 13 amino acids. This chain's CDR3 is CASSQGRPEEAFF. CDR3 in DNA: TGTGCCAGCAGCCAGGGGAGACCCGAGGAAGCTTTCTTT. Based on the CDR3 plus reference TRBV7-9 and TRBJ1-1, the full variable domain is DTGVSQNPRHKITKRGQNVTFRCDPISEHNRLYWYRQTLGQGPEFLTYFQNEAQLEKSRLLSDRFSAERPKGSFSTLEIQRTEQGDSAMYLCASSQGRPEEAFFGQGTRLTVV.

The chain carries TRBV30 and TRBJ2-1, with D possibly being TRBD1 (7 bases). This CDR3 is 15 amino acids long. CDR1 is GTSNPN, CDR2 SVGIG, per germline (reference sequence). V was clipped by 5 bases and J by 10 bases, with 24 bases between them. The CDR3 spells CAWRGGLTGEYEQFF. The CDR3 nucleotides read TGTGCCTGGCGGGGAGGTTTAACAGGGGAATACGAGCAGTTCTTC. The whole variable domain, remainder taken from reference TRBV30 and TRBJ2-1, is SQTIHQWPATLVQPVGSPLSLECTVEGTSNPNLYWYRQAAGRGLQLLFYSVGIGQISSEVPQNLSASRPQDRQFILSSKKLLLSDSGFYLCAWRGGLTGEYEQFFGPGTRLTVL.

The chain employs TRBV5-1 and TRBJ1-2; TRBD1 aligns across 8 bases. The CDR3 covers 15 residues. The germline CDR1 and CDR2 sequences are SGHRS and YFSETQ. V was pared by 0 bases and J by 4 bases, with 5 bases of the junction left unmatched. DNA for the CDR3: TGCGCCAGCAGCTTGGATGGACAGGGTTCCTATGGCTACACCTTC. Its translation: CASSLDGQGSYGYTF.

The chain couples TRBV4-1 to TRBJ1-3, with TRBD1 as a possible D gene (6 bases). Germline CDR1 reads MGHRA; CDR2 reads YSYEKL. V dropped 4 bases and J dropped 0 bases, with 22 bases sitting between them. This CDR3 comprises 19 residues. In nucleotides, the CDR3 is TGCGCCAGCAGCCCCCGAAGAATAAGGACAGAGAGCTCTGGAAACACCATATATTTT. This codes for CASSPRRIRTESSGNTIYF.

The chain couples TRBV30 to TRBJ2-6, with D unclear. The CDR3 totals 16 residues. Deletions cut 1 base from V and 0 bases from J, with 10 bases between. Per the germline V gene, CDR1 is GTSNPN and CDR2 is SVGIG (reference sequence). The CDR3 nucleotides read TGTGCCTGGAGTGCCCTAGGAAACTCTGGGGCCAACGTCCTGACTTTC. It specifies CAWSALGNSGANVLTF. The entire variable domain, with the rest obtained from reference TRBV30 and TRBJ2-6, is as follows: SQTIHQWPATLVQPVGSPLSLECTVEGTSNPNLYWYRQAAGRGLQLLFYSVGIGQISSEVPQNLSASRPQDRQFILSSKKLLLSDSGFYLCAWSALGNSGANVLTFGAGSRLTVL.

The rearrangement links TRBV9 to TRBJ2-3; 8 nucleotides agree with TRBD2. V trimming: 0 bases; J trimming: 2 bases; junction bases outside the gene matches: 5. Germline values: CDR1 SGDLS, CDR2 YYNGEE. This CDR3 has 16 residues. The CDR3 nucleotides read TGTGCCAGCAGCGTAGAGTCTAGCGGGTTCACAGATACGCAGTATTTT. Translation gives CASSVESSGFTDTQYF.

The gene calls are TRBV9 and TRBJ1-2; TRBD1 is a possible D gene (5 bases). The CDR3 loop spans 13 amino acids. V was shortened by 6 bases and J by 8 bases, with 17 bases between the two germline ends. CDR1 and CDR2 (germline): SGDLS, YYNGEE. The CDR3 loop reads CASNPGNAGGYTF. The CDR3 nucleotides read TGTGCCAGCAATCCAGGGAACGCCGGAGGCTACACCTTC. The full variable domain, rest sourced from reference TRBV9 and TRBJ1-2, is DSGVTQTPKHLITATGQRVTLRCSPRSGDLSVYWYQQSLDQGLQFLIQYYNGEERAKGNILERFSAQQFPDLHSELNLSSLELGDSALYFCASNPGNAGGYTFGSGTRLTVV.

V usage is TRBV6-6 and J usage is TRBJ1-2, with 9 bases aligning to TRBD1. Per the germline V gene, CDR1 is MNHNY and CDR2 is SVGAGI (reference sequence). The ends lost 4 bases at V and 3 bases at J; junction bases unmatched: 3. The CDR3 is made up of 14 amino acids. The CDR3 reads CASSSRTGDYGYTF. The CDR3 nucleotides are TGTGCCAGCAGTTCACGGACAGGGGACTATGGCTACACCTTC.

V is TRBV29-1 and J is TRBJ2-1; 7 bases align to TRBD2. V was pared by 1 base and J by 7 bases, with 10 bases of the junction left unmatched. Germline CDR1 SQVTM, CDR2 ANQGSEA. This CDR3 is 15 amino acids long. CDR3 coding DNA: TGCAGCGTTGAAGGTCCGGGAGGAGGAAGAAATGAGCAGTTCTTC. It translates to CSVEGPGGGRNEQFF.

Concerning this clone itself: Other DNA sequences in the sample encode the same CDR3. This sequence joins TRBV5-1 and TRBJ2-7, with D unresolved. The CDR3 has 12 amino acids. Germline V gene sequence: CDR1 SGHRS, CDR2 YFSETQ. With 2 bases removed from V and 2 bases from J, the gap between germline ends came to 5 bases. The CDR3: CASSLTTYEQYF. The CDR3 bases are TGCGCCAGCAGCTTAACTACCTACGAGCAGTACTTC.

The chain is built from TRBV7-9 and TRBJ1-6; 7 bases line up with TRBD1. Germline CDR1 SEHNR, CDR2 FQNEAQ (reference sequence). V shed 0 bases and J 10 bases; nucleotides not matched to a gene: 3. This CDR3 is built from 14 residues. Here the CDR3 reads CASSLAGQSSPLHF. CDR3 DNA sequence: TGTGCCAGCAGCTTAGCGGGACAGTCGTCACCCCTCCACTTT.

This chain joins TRBV10-2 and TRBJ2-7; 8 positions match TRBD1. Trimming removed 5 bases from V and 1 base from J; junction bases left unmatched: 10. The CDR3 runs 16 residues. The germline gives CDR1 WSHSY, CDR2 SAAADI. Written as DNA, the CDR3 is TGCGCCAGCAGTTTGGGCAGGGGGCCGTCGTCCTACGAGCAGTACTTC. The encoded protein is CASSLGRGPSSYEQYF.

CDR3 residues: CASSIAGTGGYEQYF. The CDR3 DNA is TGTGCCAGTAGTATCGCCGGGACAGGGGGCTACGAGCAGTACTTC. The chain carries TRBV19 and TRBJ2-7, with 11 bases fitting TRBD1. This CDR3 has 15 amino acids. The V gene's germline CDR1 is LNHDA and CDR2 SQIVND (reference sequence). V shed 3 bases, J shed 3 bases, and the junction held 4 bases outside the gene matches.

The chain links TRBV25-1 to TRBJ1-1; the D gene is possibly TRBD1 (5 bases). Deletions cut 8 bases from V and 1 base from J, with 8 bases between. The CDR3 covers 12 residues. Germline CDR1 and CDR2: MGHDK and SYGVNS. The CDR3 DNA follows: TGTGCCAGCGGAACAGGGAACACTGAAGCTTTCTTT. This translates into CASGTGNTEAFF.

Here the CDR3 reads CASSGLTLGEFF. In DNA, the CDR3 is TGTGCCAGCAGTGGCTTGACTTTAGGAGAGTTCTTC. This chain connects TRBV25-1 to TRBJ2-1, with no clear D. This CDR3 has 12 residues. The V and J ends lost 4 bases and 14 bases respectively, with 15 bases between them. Germline V CDR1 and CDR2: MGHDK, SYGVNS. The complete variable domain, with remaining parts taken from reference TRBV25-1 and TRBJ2-1, reads EADIYQTPRYLVIGTGKKITLECSQTMGHDKMYWYQQDPGMELHLIHYSYGVNSTEKGDLSSESTVSRIRTEHFPLTLESARPSHTSQYLCASSGLTLGEFFGPGTRLTVL.

The chain is built from TRBV19 and TRBJ2-7, with a tentative D call TRBD1 (5 bases). The CDR3 is made up of 13 amino acids. The germline gives CDR1 LNHDA, CDR2 SQIVND (reference sequence). Trimming left V 1 base short and J 5 bases short, with 9 bases between. CDR3 sequence: CASSIVGRDEQYF. DNA for the CDR3: TGTGCCAGTAGTATAGTAGGCAGGGACGAGCAGTACTTC.

This clone was counted once. The chain recombines TRBV7-2 with TRBJ2-1; D perhaps matches TRBD2 (5 bases). The germline gives CDR1 SGHTA, CDR2 FQGNSA. V gave up 5 bases and J gave up 7 bases, with 18 bases separating them. The CDR3 is made up of 15 amino acids. CDR3 nucleotides: TGTGCCAGCAGCCCACGGACGGTGAGGAGGAATGAGCAGTTCTTC. Its protein product is CASSPRTVRRNEQFF.

The chain carries TRBV19 and TRBJ1-2; 10 positions match TRBD1. Germline-derived CDR1 and CDR2 are LNHDA and SQIVND (reference sequence). This CDR3 spans 18 amino acids. J was trimmed by 4 bases and V by 4 bases; bases with no gene match: 15. The CDR3 here is CASSTDRGFHYPPYGYTF. Written as DNA, the CDR3 is TGTGCCAGTAGTACGGACAGGGGGTTTCATTACCCTCCCTATGGCTACACCTTC.

This clone was counted a single time. J is TRBJ2-1 and V is TRBV27; TRBD2 matches 10 bases. CDR3 length: 16 residues. Germline values: CDR1 MNHEY, CDR2 SMNVEV (reference sequence). With V trimmed by 0 bases and J by 6 bases, 5 bases remained unmatched. CDR3: CASSLSGAGGRNEQFF. In DNA, the CDR3 is TGTGCCAGCAGTTTATCGGGAGCGGGGGGGCGCAATGAGCAGTTCTTC.